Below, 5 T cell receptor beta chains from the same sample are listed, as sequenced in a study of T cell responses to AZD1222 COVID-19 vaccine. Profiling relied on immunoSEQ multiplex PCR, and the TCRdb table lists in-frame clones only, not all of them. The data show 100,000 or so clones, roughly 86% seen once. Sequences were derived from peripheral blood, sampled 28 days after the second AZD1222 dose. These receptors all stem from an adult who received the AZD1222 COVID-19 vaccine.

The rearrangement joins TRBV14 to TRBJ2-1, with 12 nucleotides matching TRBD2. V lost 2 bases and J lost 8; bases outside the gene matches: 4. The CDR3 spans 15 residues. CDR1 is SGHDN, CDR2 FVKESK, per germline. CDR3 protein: CASSQRTSGVDEQFF. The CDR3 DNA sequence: TGTGCCAGCAGCCAACGGACTAGCGGGGTTGATGAGCAGTTCTTC.

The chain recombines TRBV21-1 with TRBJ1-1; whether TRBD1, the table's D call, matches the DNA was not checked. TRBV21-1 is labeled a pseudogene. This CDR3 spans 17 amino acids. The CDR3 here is CASSKAVGAPAETEAFF. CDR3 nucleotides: TGTGCCAGCAGCAAAGCTGTTGGGGCCCCGGCGGAGACTGAAGCTTTCTTT.

The CDR3 nucleotides are TGTGCCAGCAGACTCTTAGCGGGCGAGACAGATACGCAGTATTTT. Protein: CASRLLAGETDTQYF. V and J are TRBV28 and TRBJ2-3; 7 bases fit TRBD2. Looked up from germline, CDR1 is MDHEN and CDR2 is SYDVKM. V trimming: 6 bases; J trimming: 3 bases; junction bases outside the gene matches: 9. The CDR3 totals 15 residues.

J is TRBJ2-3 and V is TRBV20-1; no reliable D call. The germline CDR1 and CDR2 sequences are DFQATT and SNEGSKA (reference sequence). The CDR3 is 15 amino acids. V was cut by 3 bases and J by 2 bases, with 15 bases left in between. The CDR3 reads CSASLTLPVTDTQYF. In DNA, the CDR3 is TGCAGTGCTAGTTTGACTCTGCCCGTCACAGATACGCAGTATTTT.

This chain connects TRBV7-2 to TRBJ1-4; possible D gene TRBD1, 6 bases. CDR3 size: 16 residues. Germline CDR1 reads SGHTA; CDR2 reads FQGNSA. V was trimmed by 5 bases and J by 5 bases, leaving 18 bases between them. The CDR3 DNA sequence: TGTGCCAGCAGCCTGGGTGTTGGGGGGCTGAATGAAAAACTGTTTTTT. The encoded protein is CASSLGVGGLNEKLFF.